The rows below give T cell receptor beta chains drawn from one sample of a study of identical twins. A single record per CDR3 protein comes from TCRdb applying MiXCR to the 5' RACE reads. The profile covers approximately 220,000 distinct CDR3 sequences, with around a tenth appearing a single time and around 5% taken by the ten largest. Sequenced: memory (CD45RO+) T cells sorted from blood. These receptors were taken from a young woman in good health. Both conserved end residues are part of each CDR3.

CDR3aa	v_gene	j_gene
CASSGGQGTYEQYF	TRBV7-9	TRBJ2-7
CASSGTGSGRNTIYF	TRBV25-1	TRBJ1-3
CAISTTSGGAVEQFF	TRBV10-3	TRBJ2-1
CSARTLAGPYEQYF	TRBV20-1	TRBJ2-7
CASSQETGARPISSNTGELFF	TRBV3-1	TRBJ2-2
CASSARQGPYGYTF	TRBV6-1	TRBJ1-2
CASSLSTADTQYF	TRBV7-2	TRBJ2-3
CASSHALRDTQETQYF	TRBV3-1	TRBJ2-5
CASSVDGLSDTQYF	TRBV6-4	TRBJ2-3
CASSFLSPGELFF	TRBV5-5	TRBJ2-2
CASSDNGLGGPDTQYF	TRBV6-4	TRBJ2-3
CAIAENRGLDTGELFF	TRBV10-3	TRBJ2-2
CASSWGVGGLLADTQYF	TRBV5-6	TRBJ2-3
CASSRNSGGARNEQFF	TRBV12-3/TRBV12-4	TRBJ2-1
CASSKQDGLGQPQHF	TRBV6-1	TRBJ1-5
CASSLAGTDTQYF	TRBV11-2	TRBJ2-3
CASSYQGPYYEQYF	TRBV12-3/TRBV12-4	TRBJ2-7
CASSYSNPILQYF	TRBV6-2/TRBV6-3	TRBJ2-7
CASSQEVRHGYTF	TRBV3-1	TRBJ1-2
CSATRVETQYF	TRBV20-1	TRBJ2-5
CASSLVGGGDTQYF	TRBV7-2	TRBJ2-3